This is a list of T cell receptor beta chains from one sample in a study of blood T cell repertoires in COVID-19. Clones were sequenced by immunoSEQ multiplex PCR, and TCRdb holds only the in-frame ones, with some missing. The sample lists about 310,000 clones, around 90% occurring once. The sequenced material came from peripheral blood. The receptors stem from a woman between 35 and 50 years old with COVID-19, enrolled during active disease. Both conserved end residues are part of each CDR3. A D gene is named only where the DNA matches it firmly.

CDR3: CAISDWGQGNTGNTIYF
V: TRBV10-3
D: TRBD1
J: TRBJ1-3

CDR3: CASSPGQTYGYTF
V: TRBV6-5
D: TRBD1
J: TRBJ1-2

CDR3: CAWSVPGGKGGQYF
V: TRBV30
D: TRBD1
J: TRBJ2-7

CDR3: CASSSGLAESTDTQYF
V: TRBV9
D: TRBD2
J: TRBJ2-3

CDR3: CASSLALAGSYEQYF
V: TRBV7-9
D: TRBD2
J: TRBJ2-7

CDR3: CASSSGTGWGNTIYF
V: TRBV21-1
D: -
J: TRBJ1-3

CDR3: CASSHSGQRLYYNEQFF
V: TRBV3-1/TRBV3-2
D: TRBD1
J: TRBJ2-1

CDR3: CASSNDRGYGYTF
V: TRBV27
D: TRBD1
J: TRBJ1-2

CDR3: CASSQGSGSAPYGYTF
V: TRBV14
D: -
J: TRBJ1-2

CDR3: CASTRQGGAGELFF
V: TRBV27
D: TRBD1
J: TRBJ2-2

CDR3: CASSSGIPGGEQFF
V: TRBV5-1
D: TRBD2
J: TRBJ2-1

CDR3: CASSLQGNEKLFF
V: TRBV7-2
D: -
J: TRBJ1-4

CDR3: CASRPLWGPTSGNTIYF
V: TRBV28
D: -
J: TRBJ1-3

CDR3: CASSITAQGNQPQHF
V: TRBV19
D: -
J: TRBJ1-5

CDR3: CASSWITSGSSYNEQFF
V: TRBV7-2
D: TRBD2
J: TRBJ2-1

CDR3: CASSFDSAVGAPYNEQFF
V: TRBV7-6
D: -
J: TRBJ2-1

CDR3: CASSVESIGGWTDTQYF
V: TRBV9
D: -
J: TRBJ2-3

CDR3: CASTRLYGQRDQPQHF
V: TRBV19
D: -
J: TRBJ1-5

CDR3: CASSYTRGQGAYNEQFF
V: TRBV6-2/TRBV6-3
D: TRBD1
J: TRBJ2-1

CDR3: CASSITGGYTDTQYF
V: TRBV19
D: TRBD2
J: TRBJ2-3

CDR3: CASTRLLFTDTQYF
V: TRBV2
D: -
J: TRBJ2-3

CDR3: CASSPPTSGYNEQFF
V: TRBV18
D: TRBD2
J: TRBJ2-1

CDR3: CASRKGGGENIQYF
V: TRBV2
D: -
J: TRBJ2-4

CDR3: CASSARDAYNSPLHF
V: TRBV19
D: -
J: TRBJ1-6

CDR3: CASRPRGTGGIEAFF
V: TRBV2
D: TRBD1
J: TRBJ1-1

CDR3: CASSWGQGVEKLFF
V: TRBV5-1
D: TRBD1
J: TRBJ1-4

CDR3: CASSLPPLEQETQYF
V: TRBV28
D: -
J: TRBJ2-5

CDR3: CASSSTGVMDSPLHF
V: TRBV9
D: -
J: TRBJ1-6

CDR3: CASSERRSSSYNSPLHF
V: TRBV10-2
D: -
J: TRBJ1-6

CDR3: CAISDMPGGNHEQFF
V: TRBV10-3
D: TRBD2
J: TRBJ2-1

CDR3: CASSLTSGGAKDTQYF
V: TRBV5-1
D: TRBD2
J: TRBJ2-3

CDR3: CATSREGLAGPYEQYF
V: TRBV15
D: TRBD2
J: TRBJ2-7

CDR3: CASRSGQGFNYEQYF
V: TRBV5-1
D: TRBD1
J: TRBJ2-7

CDR3: CASSVKSGPGTDTQYF
V: TRBV9
D: -
J: TRBJ2-3

CDR3: CASRGQNNYGYTF
V: TRBV2
D: TRBD1
J: TRBJ1-2

CDR3: CASSQDEAGEAFF
V: TRBV4-3
D: -
J: TRBJ1-1

CDR3: CAWSVGGGLGEKLFF
V: TRBV30
D: -
J: TRBJ1-4

CDR3: CAISGGGNLEAFF
V: TRBV10-3
D: -
J: TRBJ1-1

CDR3: CASSLGQVYQPQHF
V: TRBV19
D: TRBD1
J: TRBJ1-5

CDR3: CATSDSGGTNEKLFF
V: TRBV24-1
D: -
J: TRBJ1-4

CDR3: CASSLRGELFF
V: TRBV28
D: -
J: TRBJ2-2

CDR3: CASSPRTSGYEQYF
V: TRBV5-1
D: TRBD2
J: TRBJ2-7

CDR3: CASSQDRMGNQPQHF
V: TRBV4-1
D: -
J: TRBJ1-5

CDR3: CASTLGGSYNEQFF
V: TRBV6-5
D: -
J: TRBJ2-1

CDR3: CASGGGTDSNQPQHF
V: TRBV5-8
D: TRBD1
J: TRBJ1-5

CDR3: CAWSSRAGGATYEQYF
V: TRBV30
D: TRBD2
J: TRBJ2-7

CDR3: CASSPLSGGAGTDTQYF
V: TRBV7-6
D: TRBD2
J: TRBJ2-3

CDR3: CASSFPETGRTNTIYF
V: TRBV28
D: TRBD1
J: TRBJ1-3

CDR3: CASSPPGGGGEAFF
V: TRBV7-3
D: -
J: TRBJ1-1

CDR3: CASSVTDSGNTIYF
V: TRBV9
D: -
J: TRBJ1-3

CDR3: CASSLPGAHRTGNTIYF
V: TRBV6-2/TRBV6-3
D: -
J: TRBJ1-3

CDR3: CASSDAGQGIGNTIYF
V: TRBV6-1
D: TRBD1
J: TRBJ1-3

CDR3: CASSRSLGTGTFNEQYF
V: TRBV11-2
D: TRBD1
J: TRBJ2-7

CDR3: CASSLMGARGYTF
V: TRBV27
D: -
J: TRBJ1-2

CDR3: CASSLLQGNSPLHF
V: TRBV11-2
D: TRBD1
J: TRBJ1-6

CDR3: CASSLTGTGEKLFF
V: TRBV6-5
D: -
J: TRBJ1-4

CDR3: CASSLYVQETQYF
V: TRBV13
D: -
J: TRBJ2-5